Presented here are 25 T cell receptor beta chains from one specimen sequenced in a study of shared clonotypes between healthy human individuals. Assay used: immunoSEQ multiplex PCR; TCRdb lists only in-frame clones, some missing. Of a few hundred thousand clones listed, roughly 80% were seen once; the top ten hold about 12%. Sequenced: PBMCs. The receptors shown here come from a middle-aged woman in good health. Some clones in this sample may be carry-over from other donors' samples.

The CDR3 DNA sequence: TGTGCCAGCAGCGTCGAAAGGGCGAACACCGGGGAGCTGTTTTTT. Its protein is CASSVERANTGELFF. The rearrangement joins TRBV9 to TRBJ2-2; D ambiguous. V lost 2 bases and J 0 bases, leaving 8 bases between the germline ends. The CDR3 consists of 15 residues. CDR1 and CDR2 from the germline V gene are SGDLS and YYNGEE. Looking up the rest from reference TRBV9 and TRBJ2-2 gives the full variable domain: DSGVTQTPKHLITATGQRVTLRCSPRSGDLSVYWYQQSLDQGLQFLIQYYNGEERAKGNILERFSAQQFPDLHSELNLSSLELGDSALYFCASSVERANTGELFFGEGSRLTVL.

This clone was seen just once. V usage is TRBV29-1 and J usage is TRBJ1-1, with D possibly matching TRBD1 (5 bases). Trimming pared 7 bases from V and 6 bases from J, leaving 18 bases between. The CDR3 runs 13 residues. Germline-derived CDR1 and CDR2 are SQVTM and ANQGSEA. The CDR3 protein is CSGAGYRDSEAFF. The CDR3 DNA reads TGCAGCGGCGCCGGCTATAGGGACTCTGAAGCTTTCTTT.

In this sample, this clone turned up once. The chain links TRBV30 to TRBJ2-3; no firm D call. The CDR3 covers 14 residues. Trimming removed 4 bases from V and 2 bases from J, with 13 bases in between. Germline V gene sequence: CDR1 GTSNPN, CDR2 SVGIG (reference sequence). The CDR3 nucleotides read TGTGCCTGGAATTGGGCGGCCGACACAGATACGCAGTATTTT. Amino acids: CAWNWAADTDTQYF.

This chain links TRBV9 with TRBJ2-7; D is uncertain. The CDR3 totals 14 residues. V shed 4 bases and J shed 2 bases, with 13 bases lying between them. Germline V gene lookup returns CDR1 SGDLS and CDR2 YYNGEE. CDR3 amino acids: CASSPNPETYEQYF. The CDR3 DNA is TGTGCCAGCAGCCCGAATCCTGAAACCTACGAGCAGTACTTC.

The chain couples TRBV5-6 to TRBJ2-2; 7 bases fit TRBD1. The CDR3 has 17 residues. The germline V gene has CDR1 SGHDT and CDR2 YYEEEE. J was trimmed by 3 bases and V by 4 bases; bases with no gene match: 12. CDR3 in amino acids: CASSQTGTPTDTGELFF. The CDR3 DNA sequence: TGTGCCAGCAGCCAGACAGGGACCCCGACCGACACCGGGGAGCTGTTTTTT.

The table lists this clone with many counts. The chain recombines TRBV5-1 with TRBJ2-7; TRBD1 is a possible D gene (6 bases). Looked up from germline, CDR1 is SGHRS and CDR2 is YFSETQ. This CDR3 region has 14 residues. The V end lost 5 bases, the J end lost 2 bases, and 14 bases lay between the germline ends. The CDR3 reads CASRFTYRAYEQYF. As DNA, the CDR3 is TGCGCCAGCAGGTTTACTTACAGGGCCTACGAGCAGTACTTC.

Points on this clone: A far larger clone lies a single base away; this is likely a read error. The V and J genes are TRBV30 and TRBJ2-7, with 10 bases matching TRBD2. The CDR3 extends over 16 amino acids. The germline CDR1 and CDR2 sequences are GTSNPN and SVGIG (reference sequence). DNA for the CDR3: TGTGCCTGGAGTCGATTTAGCGGGAGGTTATCCTACGAGCGGTACTTC. This translates into CAWSRFSGRLSYERYF. Full variable domain (remainder filled in from reference TRBV30 and TRBJ2-7): SQTIHQWPATLVQPVGSPLSLECTVEGTSNPNLYWYRQAAGRGLQLLFYSVGIGQISSEVPQNLSASRPQDRQFILSSKKLLLSDSGFYLCAWSRFSGRLSYERYFGPGTRLTVT.

V and J are TRBV7-3 and TRBJ2-4; 7 positions match TRBD2. Germline V gene lookup returns CDR1 SGHTA and CDR2 FQGTGA. V gave up 5 bases and J gave up 9 bases; unmatched junction bases: 7. This CDR3 has 13 residues. The CDR3 nucleotides read TGTGCCAGCAGCCAACGGGGGGAAGGCATTCAGTACTTC. This translates into CASSQRGEGIQYF.

Ten or more counts support this clone. CDR3 coding DNA: TGTGCCAGCAGCGAGAGGAGTTACACCGGGGAGCTGTTTTTT. Its protein is CASSERSYTGELFF. J is TRBJ2-2 and V is TRBV9; D gene unclear. Trimming cost V 3 bases and J 3 bases, with 9 bases left between them. The CDR3 is 14 residues long. Per the germline V gene, CDR1 is SGDLS and CDR2 is YYNGEE. The variable domain in full, completed from reference TRBV9 and TRBJ2-2, reads DSGVTQTPKHLITATGQRVTLRCSPRSGDLSVYWYQQSLDQGLQFLIQYYNGEERAKGNILERFSAQQFPDLHSELNLSSLELGDSALYFCASSERSYTGELFFGEGSRLTVL.

The CDR3 bases are TGTGCCAGCAGTGGCAGCGGGATGCCCCTTGTGTTTTTT. Its protein is CASSGSGMPLVFF. This chain connects TRBV6-1 to TRBJ2-2, with 7 bases fitting TRBD2. The CDR3 sequence is 13 residues long. The V gene's germline CDR1 is MNHNS and CDR2 SASEGT. The V and J ends lost 4 bases and 15 bases, in that order; junction bases with no gene match: 11.

This clone has a handful of counts. The genes are TRBV5-1 and TRBJ2-1; D possibly uses TRBD1 or TRBD2 (5 bases each). The CDR3 runs to 15 residues. Per germline, CDR1 SGHRS and CDR2 YFSETQ. Trimming took 0 bases from V and 8 from J, leaving 15 bases between them. For the CDR3, the DNA is TGCGCCAGCAGCTTGGATCCAGGGAGCATCTATGAGCAGTTCTTC. It yields the protein CASSLDPGSIYEQFF.

The chain uses TRBV19 and TRBJ2-7; 12 nucleotides agree with TRBD2. V lost 8 bases and J lost 4; bases outside the gene matches: 3. The CDR3 length is 13 residues. Germline loops: CDR1 LNHDA, CDR2 SQIVND (reference sequence). The CDR3 loop is CASSSGRGYEQYF. Here the CDR3 DNA reads TGTGCCAGTTCTAGCGGGAGGGGGTACGAGCAGTACTTC.

This clone has just one count. V gene TRBV5-1 combines with J gene TRBJ1-1, with D possibly being TRBD1 (5 bases). The CDR3 runs 12 residues. Per germline, CDR1 SGHRS and CDR2 YFSETQ. Trimming removed 5 bases at V and 6 bases at J, with 11 bases between. The CDR3 sequence is CASSILGAEAFF. The CDR3 nucleotides are TGCGCCAGCAGTATCCTGGGGGCTGAAGCTTTCTTT.

In its sample, this clone was seen once. The chain recombines TRBV5-5 with TRBJ2-3; D is possibly TRBD1 (5 bases). Germline-derived CDR1 and CDR2 are SGHKS and YYEKEE (reference sequence). This CDR3 contains 15 residues. Trimming left V 4 bases short and J 3 bases short, with 15 bases between. Here the CDR3 reads CASSTLTTGTDTQYF. The CDR3 nucleotides are TGTGCCAGCAGCACTCTTACCACAGGAACAGATACGCAGTATTTT.

This chain connects TRBV29-1 to TRBJ2-7, with a tentative D call TRBD1 (5 bases). The CDR3 consists of 13 residues. The V and J ends lost 5 bases and 0 bases respectively, with 11 bases between them. Germline V gene sequence: CDR1 SQVTM, CDR2 ANQGSEA. In nucleotides, the CDR3 is TGCAGCGTTTTGGGGCGGAACTCCTACGAGCAGTACTTC. As protein: CSVLGRNSYEQYF.

The J gene is TRBJ2-1, the V gene TRBV6-1; D gene unclear. Germline lookup yields CDR1 MNHNS and CDR2 SASEGT. V was cut by 2 bases and J by 9 bases, with 5 bases left in between. The CDR3 consists of 11 residues. The CDR3: CASSEMSEQFF. Here the CDR3 DNA reads TGTGCCAGCAGTGAAATGTCTGAGCAGTTCTTC.

This chain links TRBV2 with TRBJ2-7; 7 positions match TRBD1. Germline loops: CDR1 SNHLY, CDR2 FYNNEI. This CDR3 is built from 15 residues. Trimming cost V 2 bases and J 1 base; bases outside gene matches: 5. In DNA, the CDR3 is TGTGCCAGCAGTGAATCAGGGGGAACGTCCTACGAGCAGTACTTC. Its translation: CASSESGGTSYEQYF.

This chain uses TRBV28 with TRBJ1-4; D may be TRBD1 (6 bases). The CDR3 has 15 residues. Germline-derived CDR1 and CDR2 are MDHEN and SYDVKM. Trimming stripped 6 bases from V and 4 bases from J, with 15 bases between. The CDR3 reads CASREGGRRNEKLFF. DNA of the CDR3: TGTGCCAGCAGGGAAGGGGGGCGTCGTAATGAAAAACTGTTTTTT.

V usage is TRBV25-1 and J usage is TRBJ1-1; possible D gene TRBD1, 5 bases. V was trimmed by 5 bases and J by 3 bases, leaving 10 bases between them. This CDR3 has 13 residues. The germline V gene has CDR1 MGHDK and CDR2 SYGVNS. CDR3 DNA sequence: TGTGCCAGCAGTTTTGCAGGGTACACTGAAGCTTTCTTT. Its protein product is CASSFAGYTEAFF.

V is TRBV19 and J is TRBJ2-1; 8 bases match TRBD2. Germline V gives CDR1 LNHDA, CDR2 SQIVND (reference sequence). V gave up 5 bases and J gave up 3 bases; unmatched junction bases: 9. This CDR3 is built from 16 residues. CDR3 sequence (DNA): TGTGCCAGTAGTCTAGTAAGCGGGAGTTTCTACAATGAGCAGTTCTTC. It translates to CASSLVSGSFYNEQFF.

This rearrangement joins TRBV7-8 to TRBJ2-1, with 9 nucleotides matching TRBD2. J gave up 7 bases and V 5 bases, and 9 bases lay outside the gene matches. This CDR3 has 15 residues. Germline V gives CDR1 SGHVS, CDR2 FQNEAQ. The CDR3 region has the DNA TGTGCCAGCAGCAACGGCGGGAGGGCCGGGAATGAGCAGTTCTTC. As protein: CASSNGGRAGNEQFF.

The chain uses TRBV2 and TRBJ2-3; 7 bases agree with TRBD1. The CDR3 has 15 residues. V shed 7 bases and J 3 bases; nucleotides not matched to a gene: 10. CDR1 SNHLY and CDR2 FYNNEI come from the germline V gene. CDR3 sequence reads: CASTSTGSGTDTQYF. The CDR3 DNA sequence: TGTGCCAGCACCTCGACAGGGTCAGGGACAGATACGCAGTATTTT.

The CDR3 reads CASSYYGSNTGELFF. Here the CDR3 DNA reads TGTGCCAGCAGTTATTACGGGAGTAACACCGGGGAGCTGTTTTTT. The chain carries TRBV7-9 and TRBJ2-2, with D maybe TRBD2 (6 bases). The germline V and J ends were trimmed by 6 bases and 2 bases, with 13 bases remaining between them. The germline gives CDR1 SEHNR, CDR2 FQNEAQ (reference sequence). CDR3 length: 15 residues.

This clone was picked up many times. CDR3: CASSVSTGGEETQYF. In DNA, the CDR3 is TGCGCCAGCAGCGTCTCGACAGGGGGCGAAGAGACCCAGTACTTC. The rearrangement joins TRBV5-1 to TRBJ2-5, with TRBD1 matching over 10 bases. CDR3 length equals 15 residues. Germline trimming cut 4 bases from V and 3 bases from J; bases unmatched to any gene: 6. CDR1 and CDR2 from the germline V gene are SGHRS and YFSETQ.

The chain is built from TRBV25-1 and TRBJ1-1, with D tentatively TRBD1 (6 bases). CDR1 MGHDK and CDR2 SYGVNS come from the germline V gene. The CDR3 covers 15 residues. Trimming took off 3 bases at V and 1 base at J, with 12 bases between the two ends. CDR3 nucleotide sequence: TGTGCCAGCAGTGATTTTAGGGGGGGGAACACTGAAGCTTTCTTT. Translated, it gives CASSDFRGGNTEAFF.